Sequencing of this TCR beta chain was carried out in a study of post-analysis software for immune sequencing data. As for the study in general: The disease courses covered relapsing-remitting, secondary progressive and progressive-relapsing multiple sclerosis. General observations from the study: Significantly decreased normalized Chao1 diversity was recorded for multiple sclerosis patients relative to controls. TRBV segments more frequent in patients than in controls numbered roughly 5 and included TRBV5-6, TRBV5-1 and TRBV20-1.

Included in the TCR beta cDNA libraries were unique molecular identifiers. TCRdb independently ran MiXCR on the PCR reads; one entry per CDR3 protein. The table includes roughly 540,000 distinct CDR3 sequences, 30% to 40% detected once. Germline V gene data show CDR1 as MGHRA and CDR2 as YSYEKL. Trimming removed 1 base at V and 2 bases at J, with 18 bases between. This CDR3 has 18 residues. Comments on this clonotype: Its antigen is still unknown.

The source of this sequence is a girl younger than 18 with multiple sclerosis. Sequencing was done on a sample of blood. This chain links TRBV4-1 with TRBJ1-5; possible D gene TRBD1, 6 bases. This CDR3 is CASSQAGGGGGGNQPQHF. The CDR3 DNA reads as TGCGCCAGCAGCCAAGCAGGCGGGGGAGGGGGGGGCAATCAGCCCCAGCATTTT.